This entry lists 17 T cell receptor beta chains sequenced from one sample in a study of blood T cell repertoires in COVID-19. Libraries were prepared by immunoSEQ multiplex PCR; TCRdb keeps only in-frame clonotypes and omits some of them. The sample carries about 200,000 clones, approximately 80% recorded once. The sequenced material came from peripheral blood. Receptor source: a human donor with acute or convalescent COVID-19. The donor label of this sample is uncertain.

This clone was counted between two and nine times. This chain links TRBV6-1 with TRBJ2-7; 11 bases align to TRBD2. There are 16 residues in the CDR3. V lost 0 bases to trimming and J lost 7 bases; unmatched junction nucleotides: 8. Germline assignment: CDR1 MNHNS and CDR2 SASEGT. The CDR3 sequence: CASSEALAGVIGEQYF. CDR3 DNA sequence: TGTGCCAGCAGTGAAGCACTAGCGGGAGTGATTGGTGAGCAGTACTTC.

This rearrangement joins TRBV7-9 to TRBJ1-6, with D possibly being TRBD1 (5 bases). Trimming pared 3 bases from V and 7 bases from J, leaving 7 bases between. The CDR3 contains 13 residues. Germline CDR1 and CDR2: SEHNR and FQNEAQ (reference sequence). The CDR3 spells CASSLTANSPLHF. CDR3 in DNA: TGTGCCAGCAGCTTGACAGCCAATTCACCCCTCCACTTT.

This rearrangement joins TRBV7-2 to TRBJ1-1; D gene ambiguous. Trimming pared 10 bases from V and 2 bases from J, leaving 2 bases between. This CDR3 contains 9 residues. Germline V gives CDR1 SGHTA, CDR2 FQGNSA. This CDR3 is CAINTEAFF. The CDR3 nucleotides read TGTGCCATAAACACTGAAGCTTTCTTT. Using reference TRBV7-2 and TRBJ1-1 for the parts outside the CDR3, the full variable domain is GAGVSQSPSNKVTEKGKDVELRCDPISGHTALYWYRQSLGQGLEFLIYFQGNSAPDKSGLPSDRFSAERTGGSVSTLTIQRTQQEDSAVYLCAINTEAFFGQGTRLTVV.

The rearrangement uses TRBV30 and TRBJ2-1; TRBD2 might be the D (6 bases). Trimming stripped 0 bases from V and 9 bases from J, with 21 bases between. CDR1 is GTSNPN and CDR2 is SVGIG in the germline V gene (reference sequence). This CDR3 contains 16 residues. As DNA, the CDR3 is TGTGCCTGGAGTGTAAGGGTTTCGGGGGATGGGAGTGAGCAGTTCTTC. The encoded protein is CAWSVRVSGDGSEQFF. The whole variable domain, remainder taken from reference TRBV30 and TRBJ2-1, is SQTIHQWPATLVQPVGSPLSLECTVEGTSNPNLYWYRQAAGRGLQLLFYSVGIGQISSEVPQNLSASRPQDRQFILSSKKLLLSDSGFYLCAWSVRVSGDGSEQFFGPGTRLTVL.

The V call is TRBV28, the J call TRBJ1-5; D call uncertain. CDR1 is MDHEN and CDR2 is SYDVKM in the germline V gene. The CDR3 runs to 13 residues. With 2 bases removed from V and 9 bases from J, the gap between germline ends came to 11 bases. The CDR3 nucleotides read TGTGCCAGCAGTTTAGAGTCGAGTCGGCCCCAGCATTTT. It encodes CASSLESSRPQHF.

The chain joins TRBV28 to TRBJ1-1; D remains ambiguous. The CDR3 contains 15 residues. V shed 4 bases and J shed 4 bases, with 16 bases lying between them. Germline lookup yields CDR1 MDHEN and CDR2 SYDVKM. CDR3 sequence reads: CASSSHRVSATEAFF. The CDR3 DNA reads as TGTGCCAGCAGTTCACACCGGGTCTCGGCCACTGAAGCTTTCTTT.

The CDR3 loop is CASRSSDGYTF. CDR3 sequence (DNA): TGCGCCAGCAGGAGTAGCGATGGCTACACCTTC. The chain links TRBV10-1 to TRBJ1-2; no reliable D call. Trimming pared 6 bases from V and 6 bases from J, leaving 8 bases between. From germline, CDR1 is WNHNN and CDR2 SYGVQD (reference sequence). This CDR3 has 11 residues.

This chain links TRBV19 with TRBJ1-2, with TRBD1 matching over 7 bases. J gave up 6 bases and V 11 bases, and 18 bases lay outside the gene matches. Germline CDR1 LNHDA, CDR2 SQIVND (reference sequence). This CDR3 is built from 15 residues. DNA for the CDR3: TGTGCCCAAACCCCCCCCTGGGACAGAGCGGATGGCTACACCTTC. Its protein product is CAQTPPWDRADGYTF.

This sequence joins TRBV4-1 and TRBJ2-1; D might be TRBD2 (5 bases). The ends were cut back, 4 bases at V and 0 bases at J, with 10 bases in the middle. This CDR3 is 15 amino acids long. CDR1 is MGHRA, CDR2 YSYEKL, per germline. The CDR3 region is CASSRLATSYNEQFF. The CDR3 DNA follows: TGCGCCAGCAGCCGATTAGCGACCTCCTACAATGAGCAGTTCTTC.

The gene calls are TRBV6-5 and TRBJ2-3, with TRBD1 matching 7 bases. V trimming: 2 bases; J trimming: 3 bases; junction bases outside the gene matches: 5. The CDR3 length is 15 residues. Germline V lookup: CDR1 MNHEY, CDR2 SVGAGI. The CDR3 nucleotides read TGTGCCAGCAGTTACAGGGGGCGAGCTACAGATACGCAGTATTTT. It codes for CASSYRGRATDTQYF.

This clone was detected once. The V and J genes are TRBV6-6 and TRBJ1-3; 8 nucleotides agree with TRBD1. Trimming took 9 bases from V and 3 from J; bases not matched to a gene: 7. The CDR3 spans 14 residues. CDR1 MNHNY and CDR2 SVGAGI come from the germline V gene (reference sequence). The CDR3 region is CASSGGNRGNTIYF. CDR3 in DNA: TGTGCCAGTTCAGGGGGCAATCGTGGAAACACCATATATTTT.

This CDR3 is CSVEYPGQRYYGYTF. CDR3 DNA sequence: TGCAGCGTTGAGTACCCGGGACAGAGATACTATGGCTACACCTTC. V and J are TRBV29-1 and TRBJ1-2; 7 positions match TRBD1. This CDR3 region has 15 residues. V was pared by 3 bases and J by 3 bases, with 10 bases of the junction left unmatched. The germline gives CDR1 SQVTM, CDR2 ANQGSEA.

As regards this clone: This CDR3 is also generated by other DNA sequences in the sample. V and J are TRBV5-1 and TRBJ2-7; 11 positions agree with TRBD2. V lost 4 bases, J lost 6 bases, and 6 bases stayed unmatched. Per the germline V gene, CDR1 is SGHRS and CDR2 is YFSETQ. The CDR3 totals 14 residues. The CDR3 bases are TGCGCCAGCAGCCTAGGACTAGCGGGCCGCGAGCAGTACTTC. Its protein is CASSLGLAGREQYF.

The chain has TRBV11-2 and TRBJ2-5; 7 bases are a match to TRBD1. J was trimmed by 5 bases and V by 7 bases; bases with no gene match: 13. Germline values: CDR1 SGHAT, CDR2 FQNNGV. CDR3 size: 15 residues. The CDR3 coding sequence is TGTGCCAGCAACCTCGTAGGGGGCGGTGCCGAGACCCAGTACTTC. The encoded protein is CASNLVGGGAETQYF. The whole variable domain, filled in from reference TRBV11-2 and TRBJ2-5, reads EAGVAQSPRYKIIEKRQSVAFWCNPISGHATLYWYQQILGQGPKLLIQFQNNGVVDDSQLPKDRFSAERLKGVDSTLKIQPAKLEDSAVYLCASNLVGGGAETQYFGPGTRLLVL.

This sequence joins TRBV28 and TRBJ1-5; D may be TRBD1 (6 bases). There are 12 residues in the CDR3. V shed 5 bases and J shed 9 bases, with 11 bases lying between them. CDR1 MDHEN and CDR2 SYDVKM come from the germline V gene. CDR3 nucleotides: TGTGCCAGCAGTCGGACAGTGGGGCCCCAGCATTTT. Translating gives CASSRTVGPQHF.

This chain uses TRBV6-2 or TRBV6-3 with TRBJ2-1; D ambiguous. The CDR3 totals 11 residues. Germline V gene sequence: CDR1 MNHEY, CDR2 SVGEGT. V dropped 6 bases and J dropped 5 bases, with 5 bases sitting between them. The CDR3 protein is CASSPNNEQFF. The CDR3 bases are TGTGCCAGCAGCCCCAACAATGAGCAGTTCTTC.

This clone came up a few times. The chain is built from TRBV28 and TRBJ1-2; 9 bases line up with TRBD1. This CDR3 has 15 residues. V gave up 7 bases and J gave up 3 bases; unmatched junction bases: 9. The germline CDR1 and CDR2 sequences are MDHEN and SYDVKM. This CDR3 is CASTSPDRGDYGYTF. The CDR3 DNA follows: TGTGCCAGCACCTCACCGGACAGGGGAGACTATGGCTACACCTTC.